The present T cell receptor (beta chain) was sequenced within a study of OX40 agonist ivuxolimab in advanced cancers. Study information: Melanoma, hepatocellular carcinoma, head and neck or renal cell cancer occurred in dose-escalation patients.

The assay was immunoSEQ multiplex PCR, and TCRdb's table has in-frame clones only and misses some. Of about 80,000 clones listed, around 94% were seen once; the top ten hold approximately 11%. This CDR3 comprises 16 residues. The V gene's germline CDR1 is MGHRA and CDR2 YSYEKL. Trimming removed 4 bases from V and 1 base from J; junction bases left unmatched: 4. The receptor's source is an adult with an advanced solid tumor such as melanoma, head and neck, liver or kidney cancer. The chain employs TRBV4-1 and TRBJ2-3; 11 bases are a match to TRBD2. The specimen was CD4+ or CD8+ T cells sorted from blood, collected in a trial of the OX40 agonist ivuxolimab. Written as DNA, the CDR3 is TGCGCCAGCAGCCGACAACTAGCGGGAGGCACAGATACGCAGTATTTT. Its translation: CASSRQLAGGTDTQYF.